This T cell receptor (beta chain) derives from a study of OX40 agonist ivuxolimab in advanced cancers. For the study at large: Patients in the trial were receiving intravenous ivuxolimab every 2 weeks, at doses of 0.01 to 10 mg/kg.

Generated by immunoSEQ multiplex PCR, the TCRdb table keeps only in-frame clones and is missing some. The table lists fewer than 70,000 clones, around four fifths of them singletons. Trimming pared 3 bases from V and 0 bases from J, leaving 10 bases between. Germline CDR1 SGDLS, CDR2 YYNGEE. This CDR3 is 15 amino acids long. This rearrangement joins TRBV9 to TRBJ2-1, with D perhaps TRBD2 (6 bases). Sample: CD4+ or CD8+ T cells sorted from blood, taken in a trial of the OX40 agonist ivuxolimab. This receptor was identified in an adult with an advanced solid tumor such as melanoma, head and neck, liver or kidney cancer. CDR3 in amino acids: CASSDSGGSYNEQFF. The CDR3, as DNA: TGTGCCAGCAGCGATTCCGGGGGCTCCTACAATGAGCAGTTCTTC.